This T cell receptor (beta chain) comes out of a study of blood T cell repertoires in COVID-19. Study information: Acute and convalescent COVID-19 specimens originated in the United States, Italy and Spain. Sources were T cells, B-cell-depleted T cells, or PBMCs; the material itself was cDNA or gDNA.

Source study methods: Amplification of reference gene primers was used by the study to estimate nucleated cell counts. The data were produced by immunoSEQ multiplex PCR, yet TCRdb's version contains in-frame clones alone and is incomplete. V, J and clone size reflect that table, while D and trimming were determined from the DNA. This sample has approximately 50,000 clones; 89% occur once, and the top ten carry 25% to 30%. There are 13 residues in the CDR3. The V gene's germline CDR1 is SGHRS and CDR2 YFSETQ. The V gene lost 5 bases and the J gene lost 2 bases, with 10 bases spanning the gap. This clone turned up a few times.

The clonotype originates from a woman aged 80 or over with acute or convalescent COVID-19. Sequences were obtained from peripheral blood. This chain joins TRBV5-1 and TRBJ2-5, with D uncertain. The CDR3 sequence: CASRFPPQETQYF. The CDR3 DNA reads TGCGCCAGCAGATTCCCCCCGCAAGAGACCCAGTACTTC.